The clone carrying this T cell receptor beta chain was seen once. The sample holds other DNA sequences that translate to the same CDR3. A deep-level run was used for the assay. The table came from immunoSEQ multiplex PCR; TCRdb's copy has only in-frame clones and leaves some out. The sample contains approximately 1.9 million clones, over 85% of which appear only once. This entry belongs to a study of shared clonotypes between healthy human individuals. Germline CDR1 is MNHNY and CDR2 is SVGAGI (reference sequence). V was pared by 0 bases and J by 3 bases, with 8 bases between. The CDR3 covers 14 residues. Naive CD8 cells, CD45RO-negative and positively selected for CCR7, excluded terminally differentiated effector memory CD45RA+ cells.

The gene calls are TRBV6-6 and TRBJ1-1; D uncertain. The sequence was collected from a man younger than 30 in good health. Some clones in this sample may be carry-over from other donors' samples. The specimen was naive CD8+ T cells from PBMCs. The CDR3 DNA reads TGTGCCAGCAGTTACTCGGAGGGAGACACTGAAGCTTTCTTT. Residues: CASSYSEGDTEAFF.